The entry below gives a single T cell receptor (beta chain) sequence along with its context. The sample originates from a study of T cell changes during pregnancy in multiple sclerosis. Assay: immunoSEQ multiplex PCR; the TCRdb copy retains only in-frame clones and omits some. The sample gives 85,000 to 100,000 clones, approximately 95% of which show up once; 0.99% is in the top ten. This CDR3 has 14 residues. The germline V gene has CDR1 MNHEY and CDR2 SMNVEV (reference sequence). J lost 3 bases, V lost 6 bases, and 5 bases had no gene match. This chain connects TRBV27 to TRBJ2-3, with 8 positions matching TRBD2. The starting material was peripheral blood, obtained after pregnancy. The TCR originated in a female donor with multiple sclerosis, enrolled in a pregnancy study. CDR3 sequence (DNA): TGTGCCAGCAGGGTTTCTAGCGGGACAGATACGCAGTATTTT. Its protein product is CASRVSSGTDTQYF.